The clone carrying this T cell receptor beta chain has only a few counts. Stability of Graves' hyperthyroidism was defined as absent ophthalmopathy progression within 18 months. V lost 1 base, J lost 3 bases, and 5 bases stayed unmatched. CDR3 length equals 16 residues. Per the germline V gene, CDR1 is SGHDT and CDR2 is YYEEEE. These data originate in a study of T cells in Graves' hyperthyroidism and ophthalmopathy. Study summary: It was at initial diagnosis, before any treatment, that peripheral blood was collected.

Amplified TCR beta CDR3 regions came from RNA transcripts. First-round RT-PCR of the TCR CDR3 relied on the HTBI primer set. Each CDR3 protein gets one entry after TCRdb re-called the multiplex PCR reads with MiXCR. Seen here are hundreds of thousands of distinct CDR3 sequences, roughly 16% observed once, and the top ten hold 3.5% to 4%. Material: blood. J is TRBJ2-5 and V is TRBV5-6, with 11 nucleotides matching TRBD1. This TCR was recovered from a woman under 40 with Graves' hyperthyroidism. The CDR3 nucleotides are TGTGCCAGCAGCTTGTCCCGGACAGGGGGCGAAGAGACCCAGTACTTC. Its translation is CASSLSRTGGEETQYF.